This TCR beta chain comes out of a study of a mutant IDH1 vaccine in newly diagnosed glioma. Study as a whole: Treated patients showed a male proportion of roughly 62%, a female proportion of around 40%, and a mean age of 40.4 years. Most patients had radiochemotherapy with temozolomide before enrollment; others had one alone.

Indicated time point: week 35, safety follow-up. Vaccination used 300 ug of mutant IDH1 20-mer peptide per dose, with topical imiquimod. The vaccination schedule gave patients eight doses in weeks 1, 3, 5, 7, 11, 15, 19 and 23. Measured with immunoSEQ multiplex PCR; TCRdb has only the in-frame clones, and not every one. The sample contains over 65,000 clones, roughly 83% of which appear only once. Details on this clone: Its antigen remains unidentified.

Trimming left V 4 bases short and J 0 bases short, with 18 bases between. Germline assignment: CDR1 SGHVS and CDR2 FNYEAQ. CDR3 length equals 17 residues. The J gene is TRBJ1-1, the V gene TRBV7-6; unclear D gene. The material was PBMCs, obtained from a glioma patient whose treatment included an IDH1 peptide vaccine. The TCR was taken from a man aged 18-30 years with glioma. CDR3 protein: CASSSQVGSAMNTEAFF. In DNA, the CDR3 is TGTGCCAGCAGCTCCCAAGTGGGTTCGGCCATGAACACTGAAGCTTTCTTT.